The 21 T cell receptor beta chains below all came from one sample that was sequenced in a study of T-cell reconstitution after alpha-beta-depleted transplantation in children. Using unique molecular identifiers, the investigators prepared the TCRbeta library. TCRdb passed the PCR reads through MiXCR, listing each CDR3 protein once. Counted here are fewer than 750,000 distinct CDR3 sequences, 27% occurring once; the ten biggest clones make up under 45%. The sequences come from PBMCs, collected before TCRalphabeta/CD19-depleted stem cell transplant. The origin of the receptors is a boy under two years old with Wiskott-Aldrich syndrome, due to receive a stem cell transplant.

This chain links TRBV6-1 with TRBJ2-7; D ambiguous. Germline-derived CDR1 and CDR2 are MNHNS and SASEGT. V was cut by 6 bases and J by 3 bases, with 12 bases left in between. The CDR3 spans 13 residues. CDR3 nucleotide sequence: TGTGCCAGCAGATTTGAGACTCACTACGAGCAGTACTTC. The encoded protein is CASRFETHYEQYF.

The V gene is TRBV5-1, the J gene TRBJ2-3, with D perhaps matching TRBD1 (5 bases). This CDR3 is 15 amino acids long. Trimming stripped 4 bases from V and 3 bases from J, with 15 bases between. The germline V gene has CDR1 SGHRS and CDR2 YFSETQ. The CDR3 here is CASSPQRKGTDTQYF. The CDR3 bases are TGCGCCAGCAGCCCCCAAAGGAAGGGGACAGATACGCAGTATTTT.

This clonotype turned up a few times. V is TRBV5-1 and J is TRBJ2-1; 10 positions match TRBD2. Germline V lookup: CDR1 SGHRS, CDR2 YFSETQ. The CDR3 sequence is 15 residues long. V lost 5 bases to trimming and J lost 7 bases; unmatched junction nucleotides: 9. CDR3 sequence reads: CASRFPGLAYNEQFF. The CDR3 region has the DNA TGCGCCAGCAGATTCCCGGGACTAGCGTATAATGAGCAGTTCTTC. Using reference TRBV5-1 and TRBJ2-1 for the parts outside the CDR3, the full variable domain is KAGVTQTPRYLIKTRGQQVTLSCSPISGHRSVSWYQQTPGQGLQFLFEYFSETQRNKGNFPGRFSGRQFSNSRSEMNVSTLELGDSALYLCASRFPGLAYNEQFFGPGTRLTVL.

This chain connects TRBV25-1 to TRBJ2-3; possible D gene TRBD1, 6 bases. Germline V CDR1 and CDR2: MGHDK, SYGVNS. Trimming shortened V by 3 bases and J by 4 bases, and 8 bases separated the two germline ends. CDR3 size: 13 residues. The CDR3 here is CASSEPGADTQYF. DNA for the CDR3: TGTGCCAGCAGTGAGCCAGGGGCAGATACGCAGTATTTT.

The chain recombines TRBV5-1 with TRBJ2-7; 8 bases map to TRBD2. V shed 4 bases and J 1 base; nucleotides not matched to a gene: 7. Germline V lookup: CDR1 SGHRS, CDR2 YFSETQ. The CDR3 spans 15 residues. In DNA form, the CDR3 reads TGCGCCAGCAGCCCAATGACTAGCGTATCCTACGAGCAGTACTTC. This codes for CASSPMTSVSYEQYF.

The gene calls are TRBV28 and TRBJ2-7; 9 bases align to TRBD2. Germline V CDR1 and CDR2: MDHEN, SYDVKM. Trimming removed 2 bases from V and 4 bases from J; junction bases left unmatched: 9. The CDR3 sequence is 16 residues long. Here the CDR3 DNA reads TGTGCCAGCAGTTTAGGCGGGAGGGCATTAATTTACGAGCAGTACTTC. Translated, it gives CASSLGGRALIYEQYF. Complete variable domain (other parts from reference TRBV28 and TRBJ2-7): DVKVTQSSRYLVKRTGEKVFLECVQDMDHENMFWYRQDPGLGLRLIYFSYDVKMKEKGDIPEGYSVSREKKERFSLILESASTNQTSMYLCASSLGGRALIYEQYFGPGTRLTVT.

This clonotype was found a few times. The chain employs TRBV5-1 and TRBJ2-2; D unresolved. The CDR3 sequence is 15 residues long. V was trimmed by 0 bases and J by 3 bases, leaving 9 bases between them. CDR1 and CDR2 (germline): SGHRS, YFSETQ. For the CDR3, the DNA is TGCGCCAGCAGCTTGGCCATGGGTGACACCGGGGAGCTGTTTTTT. Protein: CASSLAMGDTGELFF. The variable domain in full, completed from reference TRBV5-1 and TRBJ2-2, reads KAGVTQTPRYLIKTRGQQVTLSCSPISGHRSVSWYQQTPGQGLQFLFEYFSETQRNKGNFPGRFSGRQFSNSRSEMNVSTLELGDSALYLCASSLAMGDTGELFFGEGSRLTVL.

Only one count was recorded for this clonotype. The chain uses TRBV7-9 and TRBJ1-3; 7 positions agree with TRBD1. Losses at the gene ends were 2 bases for V and 0 bases for J; bases not matched to a gene: 4. The CDR3 contains 16 residues. Germline CDR1 is SEHNR and CDR2 is FQNEAQ (reference sequence). In DNA form, the CDR3 reads TGTGCCAGCAGCTTATTAGGGACAGCCTCTGGAAACACCATATATTTT. It translates to CASSLLGTASGNTIYF.

V and J are TRBV5-1 and TRBJ1-3, with D uncertain. The V and J ends lost 1 base and 0 bases respectively, with 5 bases between them. This CDR3 is 14 amino acids long. CDR1 and CDR2 from the germline V gene are SGHRS and YFSETQ. The CDR3 DNA is TGCGCCAGCAGCTTGACAACCTCTGGAAACACCATATATTTT. Translated: CASSLTTSGNTIYF.

This chain joins TRBV20-1 and TRBJ1-5; D call uncertain. In germline, CDR1 is DFQATT, CDR2 SNEGSKA (reference sequence). Trimming removed 3 bases from V and 5 bases from J, with 11 bases in between. This CDR3 has 13 amino acids. CDR3 bases: TGCAGTGCTAGTACGGACGGAGATCAGCCCCAGCATTTT. This codes for CSASTDGDQPQHF.

The J gene is TRBJ2-7, the V gene TRBV25-1, with unresolved D. The germline V gene has CDR1 MGHDK and CDR2 SYGVNS. This CDR3 is 14 amino acids long. Deletions cut 3 bases from V and 1 base from J, with 10 bases between. Here the CDR3 reads CASSETTRSYEQYF. CDR3 coding DNA: TGTGCCAGCAGTGAGACAACAAGGTCCTACGAGCAGTACTTC.

The chain joins TRBV28 to TRBJ2-3; a possible D gene is TRBD2 (6 bases). CDR3 length: 15 residues. V gave up 6 bases and J gave up 0 bases, with 13 bases separating them. From germline, CDR1 is MDHEN and CDR2 SYDVKM. CDR3 sequence reads: CASSNWGLSTDTQYF. In nucleotides, the CDR3 is TGTGCCAGCAGCAATTGGGGACTTAGCACAGATACGCAGTATTTT.

This clonotype occurred a few times. This chain connects TRBV5-1 to TRBJ2-2; tentative D call: TRBD1 (6 bases). The germline V and J ends were trimmed by 1 base and 3 bases, with 19 bases remaining between them. Germline CDR1 reads SGHRS; CDR2 reads YFSETQ. This CDR3 is 18 amino acids long. The CDR3 spells CASSLSPARGPHTGELFF. The CDR3 DNA sequence: TGCGCCAGCAGCTTGTCCCCGGCCAGGGGCCCCCACACCGGGGAGCTGTTTTTT.

A few counts support this clonotype. The V and J genes are TRBV27 and TRBJ1-2; the D gene is possibly TRBD1 (6 bases). Germline V lookup: CDR1 MNHEY, CDR2 SMNVEV (reference sequence). V was shortened by 6 bases and J by 8 bases, with 16 bases between the two germline ends. The length of the CDR3 is 13 residues. For the CDR3, the DNA is TGTGCCAGCAGGGGGGACAACCCGGGGGGCTACACCTTC. The encoded protein is CASRGDNPGGYTF.

This clonotype was observed a few times. The chain uses TRBV4-1 and TRBJ2-1; D gene uncertain. The CDR3 is made up of 22 amino acids. Germline-derived CDR1 and CDR2 are MGHRA and YSYEKL. V was clipped by 4 bases and J by 0 bases, with 31 bases between them. The CDR3 DNA is TGCGCCAGCAGCCCACGGGCTACACTAATAACGAGTAGGGTTAGCTCCTACAATGAGCAGTTCTTC. This translates into CASSPRATLITSRVSSYNEQFF.

The chain recombines TRBV11-2 with TRBJ2-1, with D possibly TRBD2 on 6 matching bases. The germline V and J ends were trimmed by 6 bases and 4 bases, with 22 bases remaining between them. CDR1 and CDR2 (germline): SGHAT, FQNNGV. CDR3 length: 17 amino acids. DNA of the CDR3: TGTGCCAGCAGGCCCAGGGCGGGGCTTGCCCTATACAATGAGCAGTTCTTC. Translating it yields CASRPRAGLALYNEQFF.

This chain links TRBV5-1 with TRBJ2-7; D unclear. Germline-derived CDR1 and CDR2 are SGHRS and YFSETQ. The CDR3 is 13 residues long. Trimming cost V 1 base and J 5 bases, with 10 bases left between them. In DNA form, the CDR3 reads TGCGCCAGCAGCTTGTTTATCGGCAACGAGCAGTACTTC. Protein product: CASSLFIGNEQYF.

J is TRBJ2-7 and V is TRBV5-6; the D gene is possibly TRBD1 (6 bases). Deletions cut 3 bases from V and 3 bases from J, with 16 bases between. The CDR3 has 15 amino acids. Germline CDR1 SGHDT, CDR2 YYEEEE. Here the CDR3 DNA reads TGTGCCAGCAGCTCGCTGAAGGCAGGGGTCTACGAGCAGTACTTC. Translated, it gives CASSSLKAGVYEQYF.

There are a few counts of this clonotype. The chain uses TRBV20-1 and TRBJ2-7, with D perhaps TRBD1 or TRBD2 (7 bases each). The length of the CDR3 is 14 residues. V lost 2 bases and J lost 7, with 18 bases in between. The germline V gene encodes CDR1 DFQATT and CDR2 SNEGSKA (reference sequence). The CDR3 reads CSARIGYRGGEQYF. CDR3 nucleotides: TGCAGTGCTAGAATTGGGTACAGGGGAGGGGAGCAGTACTTC.

This clonotype was detected a few times. In DNA form, the CDR3 reads TGTGCCAGCAGCGTAATTCGGACAGGGGGCGTAAGCACCGGGGAGCTGTTTTTT. Protein product: CASSVIRTGGVSTGELFF. This chain uses TRBV9 with TRBJ2-2; 11 positions match TRBD1. Trimming at V came to 1 base and at J to 4 bases, leaving 9 bases not matched to a gene. Germline V lookup: CDR1 SGDLS, CDR2 YYNGEE. This CDR3 spans 18 amino acids.

This clonotype showed up just a few times. The chain couples TRBV5-1 to TRBJ2-1, with D perhaps TRBD2 (5 bases). Trimming removed 1 base at V and 6 bases at J, with 23 bases between. Germline-derived CDR1 and CDR2 are SGHRS and YFSETQ. The CDR3 covers 18 residues. In nucleotides, the CDR3 is TGCGCCAGCAGCTTGTGGGCAGCGGCCGCGTTAATCGGCAATGAGCAGTTCTTC. It specifies CASSLWAAAALIGNEQFF.